A single T cell receptor beta chain is shown here with its context. The data originate from a study of blood T cell repertoires in COVID-19. Study-level background: Specimens from acute and convalescent COVID-19 originated in the United States, Italy and Spain. The cDNA or gDNA used as material had been derived from T cells, B-cell-depleted T cells, or PBMCs.

The germline CDR1 and CDR2 sequences are SGHDT and YYEEEE. With 3 bases removed from V and 2 bases from J, the gap between germline ends came to 12 bases. This CDR3 is 15 amino acids long. Assay: immunoSEQ multiplex PCR; the TCRdb copy retains only in-frame clones and omits some. The sample contains 120,000 to 150,000 clones, 84% of which appear only once. The chain links TRBV5-6 to TRBJ1-3, with D possibly being TRBD1 (6 bases). The sample was peripheral blood. This sequence originates from a human donor in a cohort sampled during active COVID-19. As DNA, the CDR3 is TGTGCCAGCAGCTCGGAACAGGGTGCTGGAAACACCATATATTTT. Its translation: CASSSEQGAGNTIYF.